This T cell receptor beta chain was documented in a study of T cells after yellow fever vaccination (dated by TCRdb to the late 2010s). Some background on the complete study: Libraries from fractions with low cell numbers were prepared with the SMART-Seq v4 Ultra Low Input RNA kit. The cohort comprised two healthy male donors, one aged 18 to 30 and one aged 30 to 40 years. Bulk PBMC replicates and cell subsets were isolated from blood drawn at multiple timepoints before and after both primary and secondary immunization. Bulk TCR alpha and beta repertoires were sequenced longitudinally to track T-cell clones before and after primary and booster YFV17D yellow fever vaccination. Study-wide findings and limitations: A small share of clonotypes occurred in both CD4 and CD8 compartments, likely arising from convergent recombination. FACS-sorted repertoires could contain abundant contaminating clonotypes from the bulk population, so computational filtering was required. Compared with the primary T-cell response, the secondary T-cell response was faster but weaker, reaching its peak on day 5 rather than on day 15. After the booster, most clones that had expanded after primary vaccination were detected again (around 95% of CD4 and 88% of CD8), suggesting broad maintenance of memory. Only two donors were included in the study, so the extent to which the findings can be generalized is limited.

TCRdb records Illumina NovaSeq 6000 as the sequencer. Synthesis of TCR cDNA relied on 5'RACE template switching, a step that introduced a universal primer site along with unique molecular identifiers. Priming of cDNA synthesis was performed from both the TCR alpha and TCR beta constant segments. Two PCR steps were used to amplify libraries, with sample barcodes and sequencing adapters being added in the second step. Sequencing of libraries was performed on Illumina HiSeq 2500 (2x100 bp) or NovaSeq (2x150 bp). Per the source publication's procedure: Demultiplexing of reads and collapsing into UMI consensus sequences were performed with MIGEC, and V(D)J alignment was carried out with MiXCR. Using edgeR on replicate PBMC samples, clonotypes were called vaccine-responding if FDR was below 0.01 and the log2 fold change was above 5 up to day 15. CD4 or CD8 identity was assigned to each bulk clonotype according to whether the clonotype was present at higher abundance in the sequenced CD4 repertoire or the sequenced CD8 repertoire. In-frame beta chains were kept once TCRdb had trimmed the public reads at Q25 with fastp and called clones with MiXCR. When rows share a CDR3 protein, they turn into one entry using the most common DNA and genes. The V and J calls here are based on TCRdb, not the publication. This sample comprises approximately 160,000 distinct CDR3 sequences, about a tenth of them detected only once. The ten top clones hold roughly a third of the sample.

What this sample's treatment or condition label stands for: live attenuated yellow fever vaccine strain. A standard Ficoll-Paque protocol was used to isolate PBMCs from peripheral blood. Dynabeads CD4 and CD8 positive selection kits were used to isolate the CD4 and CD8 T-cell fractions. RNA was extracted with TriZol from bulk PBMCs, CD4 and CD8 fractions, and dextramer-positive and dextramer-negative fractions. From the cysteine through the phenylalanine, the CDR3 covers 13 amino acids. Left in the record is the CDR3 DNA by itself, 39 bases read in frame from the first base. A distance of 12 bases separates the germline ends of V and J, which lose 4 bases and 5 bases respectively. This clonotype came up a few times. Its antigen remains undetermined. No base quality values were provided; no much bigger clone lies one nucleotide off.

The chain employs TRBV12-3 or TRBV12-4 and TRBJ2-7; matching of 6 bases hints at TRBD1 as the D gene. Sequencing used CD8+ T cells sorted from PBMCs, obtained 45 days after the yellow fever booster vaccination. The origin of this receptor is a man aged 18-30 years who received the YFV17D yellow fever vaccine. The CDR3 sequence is CASSSGARNEQYF. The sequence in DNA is TGTGCCAGCAGTTCAGGGGCAAGGAACGAGCAGTACTTC.